The 19 T cell receptor beta chains below were found in one sample sequenced in a study of blood T cell repertoires in COVID-19. Profiling relied on immunoSEQ multiplex PCR, and the TCRdb table lists in-frame clones only, not all of them. The table shows roughly 140,000 clones, with 80% to 85% occurring only once. Sequenced input: peripheral blood. These receptors were collected from a human donor in a cohort sampled during active COVID-19.

The rearrangement uses TRBV19 and TRBJ2-3; tentatively, D is TRBD1 (6 bases). The CDR3 runs to 15 residues. V was pared by 6 bases and J by 0 bases, with 13 bases between. Per germline, CDR1 LNHDA and CDR2 SQIVND (reference sequence). CDR3 residues: CASRDPGQSTDTQYF. CDR3 in DNA: TGTGCCAGTAGAGATCCGGGACAAAGCACAGATACGCAGTATTTT.

The gene calls are TRBV29-1 and TRBJ2-5; 9 bases line up with TRBD1. CDR3 length equals 12 residues. After removal of 7 bases from V and 7 bases from J, the junction contained 7 bases not matched to a gene. From germline, CDR1 is SQVTM and CDR2 ANQGSEA. CDR3: CSGGTGSGTQYF. In DNA, the CDR3 is TGCAGCGGTGGGACAGGGTCAGGGACCCAGTACTTC.

The rearrangement uses TRBV19 and TRBJ1-1; TRBD1 agrees at 7 bases. This CDR3 is 15 amino acids long. J gave up 5 bases and V 4 bases, and 10 bases lay outside the gene matches. In germline, CDR1 is LNHDA, CDR2 SQIVND (reference sequence). The CDR3 region is CASSTSRTGQTEAFF. For the CDR3, the DNA is TGTGCCAGTAGTACCTCCAGGACAGGACAAACTGAAGCTTTCTTT.

J is TRBJ1-2 and V is TRBV6-5, with D perhaps matching TRBD1 (5 bases). The germline V gene encodes CDR1 MNHEY and CDR2 SVGAGI. V lost 6 bases and J 4 bases, leaving 15 bases between the germline ends. The CDR3 extends over 14 amino acids. DNA of the CDR3: TGTGCCAGCAGCCATAGGGGTCCCCCCTATGGCTACACCTTC. It codes for CASSHRGPPYGYTF.

The chain joins TRBV6-1 to TRBJ1-3; 7 bases are a match to TRBD1. Losses at the gene ends were 1 base for V and 4 bases for J; bases not matched to a gene: 4. The CDR3 runs to 15 residues. The germline gives CDR1 MNHNS, CDR2 SASEGT. The CDR3 DNA follows: TGTGCCAGCAGTGAAGACAGGGGAACGGGAAACACCATATATTTT. It yields the protein CASSEDRGTGNTIYF.

This clone was counted between two and nine times. The chain joins TRBV5-8 to TRBJ1-1; D not certain. V was shortened by 4 bases and J by 4 bases, with 8 bases between the two germline ends. The CDR3 loop spans 12 amino acids. Germline V gives CDR1 SGHTS, CDR2 YDEGEE. The CDR3 nucleotides read TGTGCCAGCAGCCCACGGGGCACTGAAGCTTTCTTT. Translated, it gives CASSPRGTEAFF.

This clone was observed once. The J gene is TRBJ2-1, the V gene TRBV10-1; D not certain. CDR1 and CDR2 (germline): WNHNN, SYGVQD (reference sequence). V was clipped by 0 bases and J by 4 bases, with 7 bases between them. The CDR3 contains 14 residues. The DNA of the CDR3 is TGCGCCAGCAGTGAGTCCCTCAGTTACAATGAGCAGTTCTTC. Amino acids: CASSESLSYNEQFF.

The chain carries TRBV7-9 and TRBJ2-6; the match to TRBD1 covers 9 bases. The germline gives CDR1 SEHNR, CDR2 FQNEAQ (reference sequence). The J segment lost 2 bases and the V segment lost 6 bases, leaving 8 bases of the junction unmatched. This CDR3 is 17 amino acids long. The CDR3 sequence: CASSPQGANPGANVLTF. In nucleotides, the CDR3 is TGTGCCAGCAGTCCACAGGGGGCCAACCCTGGGGCCAACGTCCTGACTTTC.

The chain carries TRBV19 and TRBJ1-2; 9 bases are a match to TRBD1. Losses at the gene ends were 5 bases for V and 5 bases for J; bases not matched to a gene: 9. The CDR3 covers 15 residues. The germline gives CDR1 LNHDA, CDR2 SQIVND (reference sequence). Here the CDR3 DNA reads TGTGCCAGTAGTCCTACAGGGGGCGCGAGGTATGGCTACACCTTC. The encoded protein is CASSPTGGARYGYTF.

V and J are TRBV10-3 and TRBJ1-1; 8 bases fit TRBD1. The CDR3 spans 13 residues. Losses at the gene ends were 10 bases for V and 4 bases for J; bases not matched to a gene: 8. Germline-derived CDR1 and CDR2 are ENHRY and SYGVKD. The CDR3 DNA is TGTGCCAGCTTACAGGGGGTGAGCACTGAAGCTTTCTTT. Translating gives CASLQGVSTEAFF.

With regard to this clone: A single base separates this from a much larger clone, so it may be a read error. The chain recombines TRBV3-1 (or the pseudogene TRBV3-2) with TRBJ2-1; TRBD1 agrees at 8 bases. The CDR3 contains 14 residues. The germline gives CDR1 LGHDT, CDR2 YNNKEL (reference sequence). The J segment lost 3 bases and the V segment lost 5 bases, leaving 3 bases of the junction unmatched. In DNA form, the CDR3 reads TGTGCCAGCAGCTCCGGACAGGGCTACAATGAGCAGTTCTTC. It is translated as CASSSGQGYNEQFF.

The CDR3 protein is CASSQEWERGYGYTF. CDR3 nucleotide sequence: TGTGCCAGCAGCCAAGAATGGGAGCGTGGCTATGGCTACACCTTC. This chain uses TRBV3-1 (or the pseudogene TRBV3-2) with TRBJ1-2; no clear D gene. CDR3 size: 15 residues. Germline V CDR1 and CDR2: LGHDT, YNNKEL (reference sequence). The ends were cut back, 0 bases at V and 4 bases at J, with 12 bases in the middle.

This chain joins TRBV27 and TRBJ1-2, with a possible D match to TRBD1 (6 bases). Trimming stripped 5 bases from V and 6 bases from J, with 16 bases between. Germline CDR1 and CDR2: MNHEY and SMNVEV (reference sequence). This CDR3 region has 14 residues. Here the CDR3 reads CASSLRGAANGYTF. In DNA, the CDR3 is TGTGCCAGCAGTCTCCGGGGGGCAGCTAATGGCTACACCTTC.

This CDR3 reads CASSSGTGGSSIYF. As DNA, the CDR3 is TGTGCCAGCAGTTCCGGGACAGGGGGTTCTTCCATATATTTT. The chain joins TRBV7-9 to TRBJ1-3; 11 bases are shared with TRBD1. The CDR3 runs 14 residues. V lost 6 bases and J lost 11; bases outside the gene matches: 9. The V gene's germline CDR1 is SEHNR and CDR2 FQNEAQ (reference sequence).

The chain uses TRBV19 and TRBJ2-3, with 12 bases aligning to TRBD2. V trimming: 4 bases; J trimming: 1 base; junction bases outside the gene matches: 15. Germline V gene sequence: CDR1 LNHDA, CDR2 SQIVND (reference sequence). CDR3 size: 20 residues. In DNA form, the CDR3 reads TGTGCCAGTAGTACCCCGACTAGCGGGGGTCCAAAGGGGGGCACAGATACGCAGTATTTT. Translating it yields CASSTPTSGGPKGGTDTQYF.

This chain joins TRBV5-6 and TRBJ2-5, with D possibly TRBD2 on 6 matching bases. The CDR3 covers 15 residues. Trimming cost V 2 bases and J 1 base, with 12 bases left between them. Per the germline V gene, CDR1 is SGHDT and CDR2 is YYEEEE. The CDR3 DNA is TGTGCCAGCAGCTTCAGGAGGGGCCGCCAAGAGACCCAGTACTTC. Its protein is CASSFRRGRQETQYF.

The chain carries TRBV6-5 and TRBJ1-6; a possible D gene is TRBD1 (5 bases). Trimming removed 6 bases at V and 6 bases at J, with 12 bases between. This CDR3 spans 14 amino acids. Germline assignment: CDR1 MNHEY and CDR2 SVGAGI. CDR3: CASRFPGGNSPLHF. CDR3 coding DNA: TGTGCCAGCAGGTTCCCCGGGGGTAATTCACCCCTCCACTTT.

This chain joins TRBV12-5 and TRBJ1-1; TRBD1 is a possible D gene (5 bases). V gave up 8 bases and J gave up 3 bases, with 19 bases separating them. The V gene's germline CDR1 is LGHNT and CDR2 FRNRAP. The CDR3 is 15 amino acids. The CDR3 region is CASRNHRGGDTEAFF. The CDR3, as DNA: TGTGCTAGTCGCAACCATAGGGGAGGGGACACTGAAGCTTTCTTT.

Details on this clone: One end of the junction does not line up with germline, which may come from a read error. This sequence joins TRBV4-2 and TRBJ2-1, with TRBD2 matching over 7 bases. This CDR3 region has 16 residues. CDR1 is LGHNA, CDR2 YNFKEQ, per germline. CDR3 in amino acids: CASTSESGTTYNEQFF. The CDR3 coding sequence is TGTGCCAGCACCTCGGAATCCGGGACTACCTATAATGAGCAGTTCTTC.